These 22 T cell receptor beta chains were all obtained from the same sample, sequenced in a study of identical twins. MiXCR, applied by TCRdb to the 5' RACE reads, yields one record per CDR3 protein. The table shows approximately 1.8 million distinct CDR3 sequences, with around 29% occurring only once. Sequences were obtained from cord blood. All receptors come from a newborn girl in good health.

This clonotype showed up many times. The chain recombines TRBV12-3 or TRBV12-4 with TRBJ2-1; D is possibly TRBD1 (5 bases). The CDR3 covers 13 residues. V lost 3 bases, J lost 5 bases, and 8 bases lay in between. CDR3 region: CASSFRRDNEQFF. The CDR3 DNA sequence: TGTGCCAGCAGTTTTCGCAGGGACAATGAGCAGTTCTTC.

This clonotype was counted between two and nine times. V is TRBV7-2 and J is TRBJ2-5, with TRBD2 matching 13 bases. CDR3 length: 15 amino acids. In germline, CDR1 is SGHTA, CDR2 FQGNSA. With V trimmed by 1 base and J by 6 bases, 2 bases remained unmatched. For the CDR3, the DNA is TGTGCCAGCAGCTTAGGGACTAGCGGGAGTAAGACCCAGTACTTC. Translation: CASSLGTSGSKTQYF. Using reference TRBV7-2 and TRBJ2-5 for the parts outside the CDR3, the full variable domain is GAGVSQSPSNKVTEKGKDVELRCDPISGHTALYWYRQSLGQGLEFLIYFQGNSAPDKSGLPSDRFSAERTGGSVSTLTIQRTQQEDSAVYLCASSLGTSGSKTQYFGPGTRLLVL.

This chain joins TRBV20-1 and TRBJ1-3; the D gene is possibly TRBD1 (6 bases). Between the trimmed V and J ends, which lost 6 bases and 3 bases, there was a span of 12 bases. Germline CDR1 and CDR2: DFQATT and SNEGSKA (reference sequence). This CDR3 is 13 amino acids long. The CDR3 DNA follows: TGCAGTGCAACGCGGGGGCTTGGAAACACCATATATTTT. Amino acid sequence: CSATRGLGNTIYF.

The table lists this clonotype with many counts. This sequence joins TRBV12-3 or TRBV12-4 and TRBJ1-2; D call uncertain. The CDR3 is made up of 13 amino acids. V shed 3 bases and J shed 4 bases, with 9 bases lying between them. The CDR3 DNA is TGTGCCAGCAGTTTTAACAGAGCCTATGGCTACACCTTC. It encodes CASSFNRAYGYTF.

The V call is TRBV2, the J call TRBJ1-1; maybe TRBD1 (6 bases). Germline V lookup: CDR1 SNHLY, CDR2 FYNNEI. V lost 7 bases and J lost 0, with 12 bases in between. This CDR3 is 14 amino acids long. CDR3 loop: CASKGGFMNTEAFF. Written as DNA, the CDR3 is TGTGCCAGCAAGGGGGGGTTTATGAACACTGAAGCTTTCTTT.

DNA for the CDR3: TGCGCCAGCAGCTTAGGACAGTCGACGTTCTACGAGCAGTACTTC. It translates to CASSLGQSTFYEQYF. The rearrangement links TRBV5-1 to TRBJ2-7; TRBD1 is a possible D gene (6 bases). Germline loops: CDR1 SGHRS, CDR2 YFSETQ. CDR3 length: 15 residues. Trimming cost V 2 bases and J 3 bases, with 15 bases left between them.

This rearrangement joins TRBV4-2 to TRBJ2-3; 10 bases are shared with TRBD2. The CDR3 spans 17 residues. Per germline, CDR1 LGHNA and CDR2 YNFKEQ. V shed 1 base, J shed 2 bases, and the junction held 6 bases outside the gene matches. The CDR3 protein is CASSQGNSGRTTDTQYF. The CDR3 region has the DNA TGTGCCAGCAGCCAAGGAAATAGCGGGAGGACCACAGATACGCAGTATTTT.

J is TRBJ1-2 and V is TRBV25-1; 7 bases line up with TRBD1. Germline loops: CDR1 MGHDK, CDR2 SYGVNS. The J segment lost 0 bases and the V segment lost 4 bases, leaving 11 bases of the junction unmatched. The CDR3 sequence is 17 residues long. The CDR3 DNA reads TGTGCCAGCAGTGTACCGGGACAGCATAATTCTAACTATGGCTACACCTTC. Translation: CASSVPGQHNSNYGYTF.

J is TRBJ2-3 and V is TRBV5-6; 7 bases agree with TRBD1. The germline V gene has CDR1 SGHDT and CDR2 YYEEEE. The J segment lost 4 bases and the V segment lost 2 bases, leaving 10 bases of the junction unmatched. The CDR3 is made up of 16 amino acids. This chain's CDR3 is CASSFGHRTGSDTQYF. CDR3 sequence (DNA): TGTGCCAGCAGCTTTGGTCACAGGACAGGCTCAGATACGCAGTATTTT.

This clonotype was seen at least ten times. This chain connects TRBV9 to TRBJ2-7; 8 bases line up with TRBD2. The V segment lost 4 bases and the J segment 2 bases; nucleotides outside the gene matches: 8. This CDR3 has 15 residues. Germline CDR1 is SGDLS and CDR2 is YYNGEE. The DNA of the CDR3 is TGTGCCAGCAGCCCCCGACTAGCGCCTACCTACGAGCAGTACTTC. Translated, it gives CASSPRLAPTYEQYF.

The chain has TRBV29-1 and TRBJ2-3; D is perhaps TRBD2 (7 bases). The germline CDR1 and CDR2 sequences are SQVTM and ANQGSEA. This CDR3 region has 14 residues. V lost 4 bases and J lost 5, with 16 bases in between. CDR3 sequence (DNA): TGCAGCGTTGCGGTAGGGGGGGGCTTAGATACGCAGTATTTT. Protein product: CSVAVGGGLDTQYF.

This clonotype was seen only a few times. DNA of the CDR3: TGCAGTGCATGCTCGAGGAAAGAGACCCAGTACTTC. Translation: CSACSRKETQYF. The chain joins TRBV20-1 to TRBJ2-5; D not resolved. The CDR3 is 12 residues long. From germline, CDR1 is DFQATT and CDR2 SNEGSKA (reference sequence). The V end lost 6 bases, the J end lost 3 bases, and 11 bases lay between the germline ends.

In DNA, the CDR3 is TGTGCCAGCAGCATCCGAGCGACTAGCGGGGGCTACAATGAGCAGTTCTTC. It is translated as CASSIRATSGGYNEQFF. The J gene is TRBJ2-1, the V gene TRBV9; 12 bases fit TRBD2. This CDR3 contains 17 residues. J gave up 3 bases and V 4 bases, and 8 bases lay outside the gene matches. Germline values: CDR1 SGDLS, CDR2 YYNGEE. Using reference TRBV9 and TRBJ2-1 for the parts outside the CDR3, the full variable domain is DSGVTQTPKHLITATGQRVTLRCSPRSGDLSVYWYQQSLDQGLQFLIQYYNGEERAKGNILERFSAQQFPDLHSELNLSSLELGDSALYFCASSIRATSGGYNEQFFGPGTRLTVL.

This clonotype has at least ten counts. The J gene is TRBJ2-1, the V gene TRBV6-6; 13 positions agree with TRBD2. CDR3 length: 16 residues. V lost 5 bases and J lost 8; bases outside the gene matches: 9. Germline assignment: CDR1 MNHNY and CDR2 SVGAGI (reference sequence). The CDR3 nucleotides read TGTGCCAGCAGTAGGGGACTAGCGGGAATCTCCCATGAGCAGTTCTTC. Its translation is CASSRGLAGISHEQFF.

The chain has TRBV4-1 and TRBJ2-1, with D possibly being TRBD1 (5 bases). The J call could be wrong; TRBJ2-7 is a better fit for the DNA end. Germline V gene sequence: CDR1 MGHRA, CDR2 YSYEKL. The CDR3 runs 16 residues. Here the CDR3 reads CASSQVPPGSHNEQYF. The CDR3 DNA reads TGCGCCAGCAGCCAAGTACCGCCAGGGTCCCACAATGAGCAGTACTTC.

The J gene is TRBJ2-1, the V gene TRBV6-4; D ambiguous. Near its end, the DNA agrees better with TRBJ2-7, so the J call may be wrong. Germline CDR1 reads MRHNA; CDR2 reads SNTAGT. CDR3 length: 16 residues. The CDR3 region is CASSDRIATSYNEQYF. CDR3 nucleotide sequence: TGTGCCAGCAGTGACCGTATAGCCACGTCCTACAATGAGCAGTACTTC.

In its sample, this clonotype was seen a few times. V gene TRBV27 combines with J gene TRBJ2-7; maybe TRBD1 (5 bases). V was clipped by 3 bases and J by 2 bases, with 11 bases between them. The CDR3 extends over 14 amino acids. The germline CDR1 and CDR2 sequences are MNHEY and SMNVEV (reference sequence). CDR3 sequence (DNA): TGTGCCAGCAGTTTCGGCAGGGCACCCTACGAGCAGTACTTC. This encodes CASSFGRAPYEQYF.

The table lists this clonotype with a few counts. The rearrangement joins TRBV10-3 to TRBJ1-2; D is unresolved. Germline V gene lookup returns CDR1 ENHRY and CDR2 SYGVKD. CDR3 length: 15 amino acids. Between the trimmed V and J ends, which lost 0 bases and 2 bases, there was a span of 10 bases. CDR3 bases: TGTGCCATCAGTGAGTCCACGTTAATCAACTATGGCTACACCTTC. It specifies CAISESTLINYGYTF.

This clonotype was counted between two and nine times. This chain connects TRBV20-1 to TRBJ2-3; no clear D gene. Germline values: CDR1 DFQATT, CDR2 SNEGSKA (reference sequence). V shed 1 base and J shed 0 bases, with 8 bases lying between them. The CDR3 extends over 14 amino acids. CDR3 in amino acids: CSARGGDSTDTQYF. The CDR3 region has the DNA TGCAGTGCTAGAGGTGGAGATAGCACAGATACGCAGTATTTT.

The chain recombines TRBV11-2 with TRBJ1-1; the match to TRBD1 covers 8 bases. CDR1 and CDR2 from the germline V gene are SGHAT and FQNNGV. The V and J ends lost 0 bases and 4 bases, in that order; junction bases with no gene match: 7. The CDR3 consists of 16 residues. CDR3 nucleotide sequence: TGTGCCAGCAGCTTAGAAGGACAGGGCGGCGGCACTGAAGCTTTCTTT. As protein: CASSLEGQGGGTEAFF.

The sample holds a few counts of this clonotype. This rearrangement joins TRBV7-2 to TRBJ2-7; no clear D gene. The CDR3 has 13 amino acids. CDR1 and CDR2 (germline): SGHTA, FQGNSA. Trimming removed 2 bases from V and 3 bases from J, with 8 bases in between. The CDR3 here is CASSLRRHYEQYF. The CDR3 DNA reads TGTGCCAGCAGCTTAAGGCGGCACTACGAGCAGTACTTC.

This chain joins TRBV18 and TRBJ2-1; D remains ambiguous. Per the germline V gene, CDR1 is KGHSH and CDR2 is LQKENI. V was trimmed by 3 bases and J by 4 bases, leaving 7 bases between them. This CDR3 comprises 13 residues. CDR3 in amino acids: CASSPLLYNEQFF. The CDR3 DNA reads TGTGCCAGCTCACCGCTTCTATACAATGAGCAGTTCTTC.